The sequence of this TCR beta chain was determined in a study of T cells after yellow fever vaccination. This CDR3 has 13 residues. V lost 5 bases to trimming and J lost 2 bases, with 7 bases between them. CDR1 is PRHDT, CDR2 FYEKMQ, per germline (reference sequence). TCRdb passed the 5' RACE reads through MiXCR, listing each CDR3 protein once. The sample shows about 320,000 distinct CDR3 sequences, approximately 7% of them seen only once. The table lists this clonotype with many counts. V usage is TRBV13 and J usage is TRBJ1-5, with a tentative D call TRBD1 (5 bases). The receptor comes from a man aged 18 to 35 who received the YFV17D yellow fever vaccine. The sequences come from PBMCs, collected around 45 days after the first yellow fever vaccination. In DNA, the CDR3 is TGTGCCAGCAGCCGGGGGGGCAATCAGCCCCAGCATTTT. It codes for CASSRGGNQPQHF.